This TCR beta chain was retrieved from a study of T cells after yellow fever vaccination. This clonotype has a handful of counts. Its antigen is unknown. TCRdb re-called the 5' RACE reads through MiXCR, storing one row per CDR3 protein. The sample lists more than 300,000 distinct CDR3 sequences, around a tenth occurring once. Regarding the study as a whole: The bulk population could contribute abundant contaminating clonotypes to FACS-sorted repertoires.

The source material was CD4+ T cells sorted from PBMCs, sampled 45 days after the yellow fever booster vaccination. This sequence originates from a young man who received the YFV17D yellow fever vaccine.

The CDR3 spells CASSRTGGQSTGELFF. CDR3 coding DNA: TGTGCCAGCAGCAGGACAGGGGGACAGAGCACCGGGGAGCTGTTTTTT. The rearrangement joins TRBV6-9 to TRBJ2-2; TRBD1 aligns across 10 bases. V was clipped by 6 bases and J by 4 bases; unmatched bases: 8. Germline V gene lookup returns CDR1 MNHGY and CDR2 SVAAGI. The CDR3 consists of 16 residues.